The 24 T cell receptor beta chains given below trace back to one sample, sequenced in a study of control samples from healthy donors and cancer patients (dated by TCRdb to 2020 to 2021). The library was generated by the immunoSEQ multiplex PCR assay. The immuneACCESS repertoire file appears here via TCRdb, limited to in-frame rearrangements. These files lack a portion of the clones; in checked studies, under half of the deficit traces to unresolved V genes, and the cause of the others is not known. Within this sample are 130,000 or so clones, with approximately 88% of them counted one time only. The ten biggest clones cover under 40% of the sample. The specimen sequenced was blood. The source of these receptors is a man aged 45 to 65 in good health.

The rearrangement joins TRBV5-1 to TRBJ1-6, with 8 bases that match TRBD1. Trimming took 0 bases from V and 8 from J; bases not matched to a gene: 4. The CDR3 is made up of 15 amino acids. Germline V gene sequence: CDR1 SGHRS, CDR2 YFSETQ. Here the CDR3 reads CASSLAGQGYSPLHF. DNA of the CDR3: TGCGCCAGCAGCTTGGCAGGACAGGGTTATTCACCCCTCCACTTT.

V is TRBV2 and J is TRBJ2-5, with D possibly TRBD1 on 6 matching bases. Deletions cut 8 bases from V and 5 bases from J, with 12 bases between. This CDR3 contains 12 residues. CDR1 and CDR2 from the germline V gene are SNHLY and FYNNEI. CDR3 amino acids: CASAQGWETQYF. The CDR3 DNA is TGTGCCAGCGCACAGGGTTGGGAGACCCAGTACTTC.

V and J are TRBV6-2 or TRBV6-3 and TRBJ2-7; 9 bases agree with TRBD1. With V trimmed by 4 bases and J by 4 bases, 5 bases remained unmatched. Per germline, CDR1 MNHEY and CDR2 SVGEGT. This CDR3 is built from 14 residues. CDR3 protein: CASSFLQGAYEQYF. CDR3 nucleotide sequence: TGTGCCAGCAGTTTCTTACAGGGGGCATACGAGCAGTACTTC.

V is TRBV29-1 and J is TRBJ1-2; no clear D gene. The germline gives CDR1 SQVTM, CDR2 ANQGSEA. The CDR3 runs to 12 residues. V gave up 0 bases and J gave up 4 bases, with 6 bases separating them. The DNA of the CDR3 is TGCAGCGTTGAAGATTCCCTCTATGGCTACACCTTC. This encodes CSVEDSLYGYTF.

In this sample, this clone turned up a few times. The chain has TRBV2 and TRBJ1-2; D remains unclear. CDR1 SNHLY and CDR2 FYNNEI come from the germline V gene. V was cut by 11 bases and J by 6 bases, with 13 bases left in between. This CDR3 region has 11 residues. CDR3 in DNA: TGTGCCGGTGGCCCGGAAAATGGCTACACCTTC. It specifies CAGGPENGYTF. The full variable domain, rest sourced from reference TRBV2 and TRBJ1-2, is EPEVTQTPSHQVTQMGQEVILRCVPISNHLYFYWYRQILGQKVEFLVSFYNNEISEKSEIFDDQFSVERPDGSNFTLKIRSTKLEDSAMYFCAGGPENGYTFGSGTRLTVV.

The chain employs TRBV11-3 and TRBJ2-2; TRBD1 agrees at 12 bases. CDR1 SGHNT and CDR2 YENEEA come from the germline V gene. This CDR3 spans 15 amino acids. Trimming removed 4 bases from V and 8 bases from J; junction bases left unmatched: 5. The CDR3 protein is CASSSGQGASGELFF. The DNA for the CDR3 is TGTGCCAGCAGCTCGGGACAGGGGGCATCAGGGGAGCTGTTTTTT.

In nucleotides, the CDR3 is TGTGCCAGCAGCTTAGAGCTAGCGGGGGGAGAGACCCAGTACTTC. This encodes CASSLELAGGETQYF. This chain links TRBV11-2 with TRBJ2-5; 11 bases are a match to TRBD2. The V segment lost 0 bases and the J segment 4 bases; nucleotides outside the gene matches: 1. Germline lookup yields CDR1 SGHAT and CDR2 FQNNGV. The length of the CDR3 is 15 residues.

This CDR3 reads CASRGQGTNQPQHF. CDR3 bases: TGCGCCAGCAGGGGACAGGGAACCAATCAGCCCCAGCATTTT. The chain recombines TRBV4-1 with TRBJ1-5; 9 positions agree with TRBD1. Germline trimming cut 6 bases from V and 3 bases from J; bases unmatched to any gene: 3. The CDR3 covers 14 residues. The germline gives CDR1 MGHRA, CDR2 YSYEKL.

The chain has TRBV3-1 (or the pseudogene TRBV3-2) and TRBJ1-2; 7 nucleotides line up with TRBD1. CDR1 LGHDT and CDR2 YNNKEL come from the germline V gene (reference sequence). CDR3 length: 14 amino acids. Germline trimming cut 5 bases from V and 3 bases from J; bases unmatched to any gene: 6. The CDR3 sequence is CASSFRTGYYGYTF. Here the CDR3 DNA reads TGTGCCAGCAGCTTCCGGACAGGCTACTATGGCTACACCTTC.

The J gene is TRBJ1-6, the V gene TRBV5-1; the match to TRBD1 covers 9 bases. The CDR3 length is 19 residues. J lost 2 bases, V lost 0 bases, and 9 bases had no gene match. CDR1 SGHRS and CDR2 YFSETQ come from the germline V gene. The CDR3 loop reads CASSLGYRDRETYNSPLHF. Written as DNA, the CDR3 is TGCGCCAGCAGCTTGGGTTACCGGGACAGGGAAACCTATAATTCACCCCTCCACTTT. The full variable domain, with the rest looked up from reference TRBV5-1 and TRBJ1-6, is KAGVTQTPRYLIKTRGQQVTLSCSPISGHRSVSWYQQTPGQGLQFLFEYFSETQRNKGNFPGRFSGRQFSNSRSEMNVSTLELGDSALYLCASSLGYRDRETYNSPLHFGNGTRLTVT.

In DNA, the CDR3 is TGTGCCAGCAGTTCCGATGGCAGGGGGCGCAGGTCTGGGGCCAACGTCCTGACTTTC. As protein: CASSSDGRGRRSGANVLTF. This rearrangement joins TRBV6-2 or TRBV6-3 to TRBJ2-6; 8 nucleotides align to TRBD1. The CDR3 loop spans 19 amino acids. The trim removed 4 bases at V and 1 base at J, leaving 12 bases unmatched. CDR1 is MNHEY, CDR2 SVGEGT, per germline.

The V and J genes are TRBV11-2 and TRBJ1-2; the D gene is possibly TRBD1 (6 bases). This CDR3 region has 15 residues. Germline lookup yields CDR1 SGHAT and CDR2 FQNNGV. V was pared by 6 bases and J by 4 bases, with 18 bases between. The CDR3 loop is CASSRGQTDPYGYTF. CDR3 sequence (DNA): TGTGCCAGCAGTCGCGGACAGACGGACCCCTATGGCTACACCTTC.

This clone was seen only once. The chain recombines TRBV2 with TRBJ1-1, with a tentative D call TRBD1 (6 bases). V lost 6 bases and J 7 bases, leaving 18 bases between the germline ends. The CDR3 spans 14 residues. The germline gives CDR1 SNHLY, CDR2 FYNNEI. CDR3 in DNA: TGTGCCAGCAGGGAACAGGGTGGGGTGGGTGAAGCTTTCTTT. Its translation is CASREQGGVGEAFF.

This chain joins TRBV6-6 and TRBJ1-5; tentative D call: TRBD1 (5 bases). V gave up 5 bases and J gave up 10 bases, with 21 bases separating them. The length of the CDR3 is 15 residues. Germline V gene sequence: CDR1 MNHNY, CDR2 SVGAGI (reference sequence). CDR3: CASSHTRDGEKPQHF. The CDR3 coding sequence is TGTGCCAGCAGTCACACCCGGGACGGTGAAAAACCCCAGCATTTT.

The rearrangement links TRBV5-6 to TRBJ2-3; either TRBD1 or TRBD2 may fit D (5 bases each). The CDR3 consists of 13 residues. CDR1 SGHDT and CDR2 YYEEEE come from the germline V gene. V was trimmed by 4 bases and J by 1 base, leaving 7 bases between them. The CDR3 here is CASSRDRTDTQYF. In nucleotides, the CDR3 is TGTGCCAGCAGCCGGGACCGCACAGATACGCAGTATTTT.

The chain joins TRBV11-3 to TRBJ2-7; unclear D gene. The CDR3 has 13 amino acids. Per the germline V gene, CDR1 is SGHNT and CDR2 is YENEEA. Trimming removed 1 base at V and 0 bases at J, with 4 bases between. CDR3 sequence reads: CASSLGVSYEQYF. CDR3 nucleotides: TGTGCCAGCAGCTTAGGGGTCTCCTACGAGCAGTACTTC.

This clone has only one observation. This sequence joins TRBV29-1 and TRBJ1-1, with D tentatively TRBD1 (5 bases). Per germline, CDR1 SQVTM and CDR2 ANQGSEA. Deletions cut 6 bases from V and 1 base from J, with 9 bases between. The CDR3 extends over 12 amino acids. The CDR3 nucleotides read TGCAGCGTCCTCGGGGGGAACACTGAAGCTTTCTTT. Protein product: CSVLGGNTEAFF.

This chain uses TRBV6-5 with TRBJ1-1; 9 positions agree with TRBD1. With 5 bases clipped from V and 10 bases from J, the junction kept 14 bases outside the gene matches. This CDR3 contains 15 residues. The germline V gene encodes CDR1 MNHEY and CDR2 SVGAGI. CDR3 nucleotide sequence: TGTGCCAGCAGTAACCAACAGGGGGCCGCCTGGGGAGCTTTCTTT. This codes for CASSNQQGAAWGAFF.

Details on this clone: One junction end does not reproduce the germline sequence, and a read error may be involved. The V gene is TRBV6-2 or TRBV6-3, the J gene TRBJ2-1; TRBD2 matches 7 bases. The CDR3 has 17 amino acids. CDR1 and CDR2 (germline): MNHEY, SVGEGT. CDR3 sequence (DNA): TGTGCCAGCAGTTACTCCCCACCTAGCGGCTTATACAATGGGCAGTTCTTC. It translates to CASSYSPPSGLYNGQFF.

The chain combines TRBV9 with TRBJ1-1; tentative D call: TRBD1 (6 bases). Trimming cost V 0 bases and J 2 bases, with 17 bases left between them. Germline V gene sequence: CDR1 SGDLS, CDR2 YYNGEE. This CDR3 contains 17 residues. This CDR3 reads CASSVGSGQGGNTEAFF. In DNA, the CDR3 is TGTGCCAGCAGCGTAGGGTCAGGGCAAGGGGGAAACACTGAAGCTTTCTTT.

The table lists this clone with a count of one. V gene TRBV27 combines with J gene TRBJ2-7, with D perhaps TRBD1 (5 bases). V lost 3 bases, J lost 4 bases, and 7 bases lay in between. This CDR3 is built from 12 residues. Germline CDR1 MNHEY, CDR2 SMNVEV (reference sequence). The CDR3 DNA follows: TGTGCCAGCAGTTTTCAGGGTTACGAGCAGTACTTC. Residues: CASSFQGYEQYF.

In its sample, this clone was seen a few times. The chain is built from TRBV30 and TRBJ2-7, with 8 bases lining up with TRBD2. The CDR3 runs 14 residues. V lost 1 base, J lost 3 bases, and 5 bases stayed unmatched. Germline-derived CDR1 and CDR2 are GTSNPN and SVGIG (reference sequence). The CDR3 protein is CAWSAGLALYEQYF. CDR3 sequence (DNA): TGTGCCTGGAGTGCAGGACTAGCTCTCTACGAGCAGTACTTC. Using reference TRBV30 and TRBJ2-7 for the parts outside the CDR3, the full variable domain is SQTIHQWPATLVQPVGSPLSLECTVEGTSNPNLYWYRQAAGRGLQLLFYSVGIGQISSEVPQNLSASRPQDRQFILSSKKLLLSDSGFYLCAWSAGLALYEQYFGPGTRLTVT.

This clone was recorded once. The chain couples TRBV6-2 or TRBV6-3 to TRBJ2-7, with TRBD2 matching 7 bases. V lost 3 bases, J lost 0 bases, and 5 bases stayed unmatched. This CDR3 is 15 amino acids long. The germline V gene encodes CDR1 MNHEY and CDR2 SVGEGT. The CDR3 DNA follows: TGTGCCAGCAGTTATGGGGAGGGGAGCTCCTACGAGCAGTACTTC. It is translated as CASSYGEGSSYEQYF.

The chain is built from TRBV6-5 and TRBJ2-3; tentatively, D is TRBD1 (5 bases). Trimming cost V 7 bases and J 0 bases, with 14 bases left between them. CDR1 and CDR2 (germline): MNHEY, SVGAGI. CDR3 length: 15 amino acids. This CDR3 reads CASTRPGLSTDTQYF. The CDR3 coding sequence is TGTGCCAGCACCCGGCCAGGGCTAAGCACAGATACGCAGTATTTT.